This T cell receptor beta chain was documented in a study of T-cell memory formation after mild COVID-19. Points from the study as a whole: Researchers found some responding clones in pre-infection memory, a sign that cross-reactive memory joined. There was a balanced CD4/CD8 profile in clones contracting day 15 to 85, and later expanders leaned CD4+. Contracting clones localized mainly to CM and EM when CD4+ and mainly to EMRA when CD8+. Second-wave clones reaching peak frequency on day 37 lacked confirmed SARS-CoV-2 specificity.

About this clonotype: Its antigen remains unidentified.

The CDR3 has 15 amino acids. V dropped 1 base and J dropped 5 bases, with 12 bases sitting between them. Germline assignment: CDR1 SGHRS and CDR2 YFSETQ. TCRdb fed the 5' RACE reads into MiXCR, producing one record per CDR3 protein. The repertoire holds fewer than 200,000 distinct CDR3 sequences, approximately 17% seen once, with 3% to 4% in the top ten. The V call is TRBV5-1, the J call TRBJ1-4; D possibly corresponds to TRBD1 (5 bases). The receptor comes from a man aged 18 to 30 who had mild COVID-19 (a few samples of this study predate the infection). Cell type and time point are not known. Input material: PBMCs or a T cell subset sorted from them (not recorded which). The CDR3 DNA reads TGCGCCAGCAGCTTGACAGGCTTTGAGAATGAAAAACTGTTTTTT. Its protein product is CASSLTGFENEKLFF.